This TCR beta chain was sequenced during a study of blood T cell repertoires in COVID-19. About the research overall: COVID-19 samples collected from the United States, Italy and Spain covered acute and convalescent phases. Nucleic acid was either cDNA or gDNA, and it came from T cells, B-cell-depleted T cells, or PBMCs.

Looked up from germline, CDR1 is MNHEY and CDR2 is SVGAGI. The CDR3 length is 15 residues. The ends were cut back, 0 bases at V and 6 bases at J, with 12 bases in the middle. Authors' processing steps: Reference gene primers were amplified, and this amplification served to estimate nucleated cell counts. Data came from immunoSEQ multiplex PCR; TCRdb stores just in-frame clones and leaves some out. Clonal size and the V and J genes are those of that table, whereas D and trimming came from the DNA. Among approximately 210,000 clones listed, approximately 90% were seen once. The source is a man aged 25 to 45 with acute or convalescent COVID-19. Sample: peripheral blood. This chain uses TRBV6-5 with TRBJ2-1, with D maybe TRBD2 (7 bases). The CDR3 protein is CASSYSGGVGNEQFF. The DNA of the CDR3 is TGTGCCAGCAGTTACTCAGGGGGGGTTGGCAATGAGCAGTTCTTC.